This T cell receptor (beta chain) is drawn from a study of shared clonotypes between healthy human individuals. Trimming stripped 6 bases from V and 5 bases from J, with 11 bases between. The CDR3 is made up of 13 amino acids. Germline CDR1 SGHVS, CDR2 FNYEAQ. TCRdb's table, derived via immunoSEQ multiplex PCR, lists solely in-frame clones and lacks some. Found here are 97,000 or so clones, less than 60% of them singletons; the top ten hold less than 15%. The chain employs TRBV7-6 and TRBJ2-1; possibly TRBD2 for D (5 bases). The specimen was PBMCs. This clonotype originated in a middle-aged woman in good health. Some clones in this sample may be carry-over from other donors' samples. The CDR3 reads CASSKGLHNEQFF. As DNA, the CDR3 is TGTGCCAGCAGTAAAGGACTCCACAATGAGCAGTTCTTC.